One and the same sample provided the 11 T cell receptor beta chains below, sequenced in a study of blood T cell repertoires in COVID-19. Assay: immunoSEQ multiplex PCR; the TCRdb copy retains only in-frame clones and omits some. The data show under 300,000 clones, about 80% seen once. The sample was peripheral blood. All receptors derive from an elderly woman with acute or convalescent COVID-19.

This chain links TRBV27 with TRBJ1-1, with 10 positions matching TRBD1. This CDR3 is 14 amino acids long. The junction had 4 bases not matched to a gene; V was cut back by 4 bases and J by 5 bases. Germline CDR1 is MNHEY and CDR2 is SMNVEV (reference sequence). CDR3 sequence: CASSWGQGRTEAFF. As DNA, the CDR3 is TGTGCCAGCAGTTGGGGACAGGGGAGGACTGAAGCTTTCTTT.

The chain is built from TRBV15 and TRBJ2-3; 8 bases match TRBD2. V gave up 0 bases and J gave up 6 bases; unmatched junction bases: 17. The V gene's germline CDR1 is LNHNV and CDR2 YYDKDF (reference sequence). The CDR3 contains 19 residues. The CDR3 bases are TGTGCCACCAGCAGAGAACACTTAAATTTAGCGGGGTCGCCGGATACGCAGTATTTT. Translation: CATSREHLNLAGSPDTQYF.

The V and J genes are TRBV7-2 and TRBJ1-2; D remains ambiguous. Germline values: CDR1 SGHTA, CDR2 FQGNSA. Trimming removed 1 base at V and 7 bases at J, with 13 bases between. CDR3 length: 14 residues. The CDR3 here is CASSLDTSVIGYTF. The CDR3 bases are TGTGCCAGCAGCTTAGATACCAGTGTCATTGGCTACACCTTC.

The chain couples TRBV7-3 to TRBJ1-6, with D unclear. CDR1 SGHTA and CDR2 FQGTGA come from the germline V gene. The CDR3 runs 13 residues. Trimming removed 5 bases from V and 9 bases from J, with 11 bases in between. The CDR3 spells CASSPASGSPLHF. DNA for the CDR3: TGTGCCAGCAGCCCCGCCAGTGGTTCACCCCTCCACTTT.

Points on this clone: Distinct nucleotide sequences in the sample also encode this CDR3. V and J are TRBV12-3 or TRBV12-4 and TRBJ1-5, with a tentative D call TRBD1 (6 bases). This CDR3 has 13 residues. The V and J ends lost 6 bases and 3 bases respectively, with 9 bases between them. CDR3 nucleotide sequence: TGTGCCAGCAGACAGGGTCCCAATCAGCCCCAGCATTTT. Its translation: CASRQGPNQPQHF.

The chain employs TRBV2 and TRBJ1-6, with 7 nucleotides matching TRBD1. Trimming at V came to 9 bases and at J to 7 bases, leaving 6 bases not matched to a gene. This CDR3 is 13 amino acids long. The germline gives CDR1 SNHLY, CDR2 FYNNEI. CDR3 region: CASIRDSNSPLHF. CDR3 DNA: TGTGCCAGTATCCGGGACAGCAATTCACCCCTCCACTTT.

The rearrangement uses TRBV12-5 and TRBJ2-1, with 7 bases aligning to TRBD1. Per germline, CDR1 LGHNT and CDR2 FRNRAP. With 5 bases clipped from V and 0 bases from J, the junction kept 4 bases outside the gene matches. The CDR3 is 15 amino acids. The chain's CDR3 is CASGRTGVSYNEQFF. CDR3 sequence (DNA): TGTGCTAGTGGTCGAACAGGGGTCTCCTACAATGAGCAGTTCTTC. The full variable domain, in which reference TRBV12-5 and TRBJ2-1 provide the parts outside the CDR3, is DARVTQTPRHKVTEMGQEVTMRCQPILGHNTVFWYRQTMMQGLELLAYFRNRAPLDDSGMPKDRFSAEMPDATLATLKIQPSEPRDSAVYFCASGRTGVSYNEQFFGPGTRLTVL.

The J gene is TRBJ1-5, the V gene TRBV6-5; tentative D call: TRBD1 (6 bases). This CDR3 spans 14 amino acids. V lost 7 bases and J lost 3, with 13 bases in between. CDR1 and CDR2 (germline): MNHEY, SVGAGI. As DNA, the CDR3 is TGTGCCAGCATTCGTGGGGGCGACAATCAGCCCCAGCATTTT. Amino acid sequence: CASIRGGDNQPQHF.

This clone appeared once. This sequence joins TRBV6-5 and TRBJ2-5, with D possibly being TRBD2 (6 bases). V lost 7 bases and J 2 bases, leaving 14 bases between the germline ends. The CDR3 spans 14 residues. In germline, CDR1 is MNHEY, CDR2 SVGAGI. The CDR3 coding sequence is TGTGCCAGCAATCGGGGAGGCCTACAAGAGACCCAGTACTTC. Its translation is CASNRGGLQETQYF.

J is TRBJ2-1 and V is TRBV30; 8 nucleotides agree with TRBD2. V lost 2 bases to trimming and J lost 4 bases; unmatched junction nucleotides: 4. Germline-derived CDR1 and CDR2 are GTSNPN and SVGIG (reference sequence). This CDR3 has 14 residues. CDR3 region: CAWSLGTSYNEQFF. CDR3 nucleotide sequence: TGTGCCTGGAGTCTGGGGACTAGTTACAATGAGCAGTTCTTC. The full variable domain, with the rest looked up from reference TRBV30 and TRBJ2-1, is SQTIHQWPATLVQPVGSPLSLECTVEGTSNPNLYWYRQAAGRGLQLLFYSVGIGQISSEVPQNLSASRPQDRQFILSSKKLLLSDSGFYLCAWSLGTSYNEQFFGPGTRLTVL.

The genes are TRBV2 and TRBJ2-7; 12 bases fit TRBD2. V dropped 4 bases and J dropped 5; count of bases not matched to a gene: 6. This CDR3 comprises 15 residues. From germline, CDR1 is SNHLY and CDR2 FYNNEI. CDR3: CASSASGRAIHEQYF. The CDR3, as DNA: TGTGCCAGCAGTGCTAGCGGGAGGGCCATCCACGAGCAGTACTTC.